This section outlines one T cell receptor (beta chain) sequence together with its context. The V end was cut by 3 bases, the J end by 7 bases, with 15 bases between. This CDR3 is 14 amino acids long. Per the germline V gene, CDR1 is SNHLY and CDR2 is FYNNEI. Individuals drawn from 20 to 25 US areas were roughly 18 to 95 years old. In the study's own analysis: Amplification of reference gene primers provided the estimated nucleated cell counts. The method was immunoSEQ multiplex PCR; TCRdb's version includes in-frame clones alone and lacks a portion of them. V and J calls and clone size are copied from that table; D and trimming were computed from the DNA. The sample lists around 190,000 clones; roughly 88% were seen once. The data are from a study of blood T cell repertoires in COVID-19. About the research overall: The United States, Italy and Spain supplied acute and convalescent COVID-19 samples. The cDNA or gDNA used as material had been derived from T cells, B-cell-depleted T cells, or PBMCs.

This receptor was identified in a woman in her late teens or twenties who had recovered from COVID-19. Source material: PBMCs or T cells enriched from blood (not recorded which). V gene TRBV2 combines with J gene TRBJ2-5; a weak D match, TRBD2 (5 bases). CDR3 nucleotide sequence: TGTGCCAGCAGTGATACGTCGTTAAGCGGGACCCAGTACTTC. Protein sequence: CASSDTSLSGTQYF.